This TCR beta chain was recorded in a study of vaccination effects on CD4 cells after COVID-19. Clones were sequenced by immunoSEQ multiplex PCR, and TCRdb holds only the in-frame ones, with some missing. The profile shows 20,000 to 30,000 clones, 69% of them singletons. This CDR3 comprises 14 residues. After removal of 4 bases from V and 5 bases from J, the junction contained 4 bases not matched to a gene. Germline V CDR1 and CDR2: SGHTA, FQGTGA. As concerns this clone: Its antigen is unknown.

Antigen-specific CD4+ T cells were expanded with viral peptide pools in the ViraFEST assay before sequencing. Culturing for approximately 10 days preceded CD4+ T cell isolation. Convalescent patients had PCR-confirmed SARS-CoV-2 infection between March and December 2020. Peptides at around 9.9 ug/ml and IL-2 at 10 IU/ml were added to about 2 million PBMC per well. Cultures got half-medium changes with IL-2 on days 3 and 7. The sequenced sample was CD4+ T cells from PBMCs cultured with SARS-CoV-2 spike peptides, obtained before COVID-19 vaccination. The TCR sequence derives from a human donor who had a prior SARS-CoV-2 infection. The chain uses TRBV7-3 and TRBJ2-7, with TRBD2 matching over 11 bases. The CDR3 loop is CASSYSGGAHEQYF. DNA of the CDR3: TGTGCCAGCAGCTATAGCGGGGGGGCCCACGAGCAGTACTTC.